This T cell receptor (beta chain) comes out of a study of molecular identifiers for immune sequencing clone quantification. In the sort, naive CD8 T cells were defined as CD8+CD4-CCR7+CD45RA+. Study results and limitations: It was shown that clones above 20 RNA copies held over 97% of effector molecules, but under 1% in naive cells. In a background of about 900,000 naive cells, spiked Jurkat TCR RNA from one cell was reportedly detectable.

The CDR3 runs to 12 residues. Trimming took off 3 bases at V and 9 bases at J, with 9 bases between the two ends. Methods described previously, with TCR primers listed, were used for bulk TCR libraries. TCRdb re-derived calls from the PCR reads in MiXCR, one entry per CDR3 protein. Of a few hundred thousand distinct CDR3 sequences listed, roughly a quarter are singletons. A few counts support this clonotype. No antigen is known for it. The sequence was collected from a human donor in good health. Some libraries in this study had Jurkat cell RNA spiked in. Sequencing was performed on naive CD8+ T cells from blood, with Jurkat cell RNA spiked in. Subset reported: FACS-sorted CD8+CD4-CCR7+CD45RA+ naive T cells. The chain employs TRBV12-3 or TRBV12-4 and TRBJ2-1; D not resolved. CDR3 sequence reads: CASSFWASEQFF. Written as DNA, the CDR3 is TGTGCCAGCAGTTTTTGGGCGAGTGAGCAGTTCTTC.